This TCR beta chain was recorded in a study of beta chain features in type 1 diabetes. Expressed TCRB transcripts were sequenced because the entire RNA isolate underwent reverse transcription. Profiling relied on immunoSEQ multiplex PCR, and the TCRdb table lists in-frame clones only, not all of them. The data show hundreds of thousands of clones, roughly a sixth seen once. This clone was recorded many times. Blood was drawn once from each donor into heparinised tubes. The draws averaged around 120 mL. The V segment lost 2 bases and the J segment 0 bases; nucleotides outside the gene matches: 7. The CDR3 length is 17 residues. Germline values: CDR1 PRHDT, CDR2 FYEKMQ (reference sequence).

The chain combines TRBV13 with TRBJ2-1; 7 bases line up with TRBD2. This TCR came from a man younger than 35 in good health. Material: naive CD4+ T cells from blood. The CDR3 sequence: CASSLFRRTSSYNEQFF. The CDR3 DNA is TGTGCCAGCAGCTTATTCCGGAGGACTAGCTCCTACAATGAGCAGTTCTTC.